The entry below describes one TCR beta chain. Its antigen is unidentified. These data are taken from a study of memory CD4+ T cells and cytomegalovirus serostatus. Single viable CD3+CD4+CD8-CD45RO+ cells were sorted as the memory CD4+ T cells. The CDR3 has 14 amino acids. V gave up 3 bases and J gave up 3 bases; unmatched junction bases: 4. Per the germline V gene, CDR1 is SGHTA and CDR2 is FQGTGA. Data came from immunoSEQ multiplex PCR; TCRdb stores just in-frame clones and leaves some out. The table includes 55,000 to 75,000 clones, 80% to 85% detected once. General study points: Suggested: most of the CMV-linked TCR signature lies in CD4+ memory cells.

V is TRBV7-3 and J is TRBJ2-5; 7 bases agree with TRBD2. The clonotype originates from an adult in good health and CMV-seronegative. The source material was memory CD4+ T cells from blood. CDR3 residues: CASSFGGEKETQYF. The DNA for the CDR3 is TGTGCCAGCAGCTTTGGGGGGGAGAAAGAGACCCAGTACTTC.